The present T cell receptor (beta chain) was sequenced within a study of control samples from healthy donors and cancer patients (TCRdb year 2020). Libraries were built with the immunoSEQ multiplex PCR assay. Not all clones reach the TCRdb copy of this immuneACCESS table, which keeps in-frame sequences only. Checked studies attribute under half of the gap to unresolved V genes and leave the rest unexplained. Recorded for this sample are 84,000 or so clones; around 80% of them occurred a single time. The ten top clones hold roughly 10% of the sample. Notes on this clone: What antigen it recognizes has not been identified. Per-base qualities were not stored, and no clone one base away is much larger.

The junction carries 15 bases between V and J, which are trimmed by 2 bases and 7 bases respectively. The germline V gene (reference sequence) specifies MNHNY as CDR1 and SVGAGI as CDR2. From the cysteine up to the phenylalanine, the CDR3 has a length of 15 residues. Just the 45-base CDR3 DNA is kept, in frame starting at base 1. This chain joins TRBV6-6 to TRBJ2-4, with a tentative D gene TRBD1 over 5 matching bases. The material sequenced was PBMCs. The clonotype originates from a man aged 60 to 75 with head and neck cancer. CDR3 protein: CASSYEQAPGNIQYF. The nucleotide sequence reads as follows: TGTGCCAGCAGTTACGAACAGGCCCCAGGGAACATTCAGTACTTC.